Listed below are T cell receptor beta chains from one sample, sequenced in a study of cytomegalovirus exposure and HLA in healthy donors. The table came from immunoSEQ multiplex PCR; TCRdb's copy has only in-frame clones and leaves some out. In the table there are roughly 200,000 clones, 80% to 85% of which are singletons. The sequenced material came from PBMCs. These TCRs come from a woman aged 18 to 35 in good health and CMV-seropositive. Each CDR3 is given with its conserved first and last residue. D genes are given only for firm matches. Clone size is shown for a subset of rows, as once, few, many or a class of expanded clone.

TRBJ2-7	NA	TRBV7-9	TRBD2	TGTGCCAGCAGCTTACGGGGGGATTCCTCAGACGAGCAGTACTTC	CASSLRGDSSDEQYF
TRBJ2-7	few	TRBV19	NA	TGTGCCAGTAGTTCACAGGGTAGCTACGAGCAGTACTTC	CASSSQGSYEQYF
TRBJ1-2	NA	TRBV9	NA	TGTGCCAGCAGCGAGCAGGGCTGGGGCTACACCTTC	CASSEQGWGYTF
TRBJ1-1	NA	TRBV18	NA	TGTGCCAGCTCACCACCGGGGCCTGAAGCTTTCTTT	CASSPPGPEAFF
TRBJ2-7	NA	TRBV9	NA	TGTGCCAGCAGCCCGGGCGGGGGACACGCATCCTACGAGCAGTACTTC	CASSPGGGHASYEQYF
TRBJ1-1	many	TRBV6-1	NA	TGTGCCAGCAGTGCGGTCTCAGGGCGAGGAAACACTGAAGCTTTCTTT	CASSAVSGRGNTEAFF
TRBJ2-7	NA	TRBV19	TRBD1	TGTGCCAGTGCCCCCTTGGGGACAGGGGGCTACGAGCAGTACTTC	CASAPLGTGGYEQYF
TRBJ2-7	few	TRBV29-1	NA	TGCAGCGGCGGGGACGGCTTCTACGAGCAGTACTTC	CSGGDGFYEQYF
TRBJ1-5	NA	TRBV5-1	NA	TGCGCCAGCAGCCCCGGACTCAATCAGCCCCAGCATTTT	CASSPGLNQPQHF
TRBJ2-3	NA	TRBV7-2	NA	TGTGCCAGCAGCTCCCAGCGAGATACGCAGTATTTT	CASSSQRDTQYF
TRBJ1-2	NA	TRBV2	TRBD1	TGTGCCAGCAGAGAACACGGGACAGGAAACTATGGCTACACCTTC	CASREHGTGNYGYTF
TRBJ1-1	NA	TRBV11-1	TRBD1	TGTGCCAGCCGAACGACAGGGGGCGTCACTGAAGCTTTCTTT	CASRTTGGVTEAFF
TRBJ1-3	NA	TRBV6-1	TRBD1	TGTGCCACCAAGGACAGGCTCTCTGGAAACACCATATATTTT	CATKDRLSGNTIYF
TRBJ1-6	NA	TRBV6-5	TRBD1	TGTGCCAGCAGTAAACACACAGGGGTAGGTTCACCCCTCCACTTT	CASSKHTGVGSPLHF
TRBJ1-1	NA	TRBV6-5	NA	TGTGCCAGCAGACGTCCCGGGACAGAAGCTTTCTTT	CASRRPGTEAFF
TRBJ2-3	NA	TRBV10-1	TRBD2	TGCGCCAGCAGTGGAATAGCGGGGGGGCCTAGATCAGATACGCAGTATTTT	CASSGIAGGPRSDTQYF
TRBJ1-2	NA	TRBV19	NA	TGTGCCAGTAGTAGGGGAGCGGACAGAACTAACTATGGCTACACCTTC	CASSRGADRTNYGYTF
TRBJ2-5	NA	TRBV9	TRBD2	TGTGCCAGCAGCCCGCAGACTAGCGACCAAGAGACCCAGTACTTC	CASSPQTSDQETQYF
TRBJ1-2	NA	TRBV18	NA	TGTGCCAGCTCACCCCCGCGGCCGGGGAACTATGGCTACACCTTC	CASSPPRPGNYGYTF
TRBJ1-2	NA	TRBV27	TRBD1	TGTGCCAACACCTTTTACAGGGGGCATACCAATGGCTACACCTTC	CANTFYRGHTNGYTF
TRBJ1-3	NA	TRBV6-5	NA	TGTGCCAGCAGACCCCCAGGGTCTGCTGGAAACACCATATATTTT	CASRPPGSAGNTIYF
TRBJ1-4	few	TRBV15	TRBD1	TGTGCCACCAGCAGAGATCGCAGGGGGAGTGAAAAACTGTTTTTT	CATSRDRRGSEKLFF
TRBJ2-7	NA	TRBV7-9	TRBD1	TGTGCCAGCAGCTCCGACAGGGGGGTATACGAGCAGTACTTC	CASSSDRGVYEQYF
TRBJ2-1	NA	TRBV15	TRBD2	TGTGCCACCAGCAGAGATAGCGGGGGGGCCAATGAGCAGTTCTTC	CATSRDSGGANEQFF
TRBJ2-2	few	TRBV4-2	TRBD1	TGTGCCAGCAGCCAAGATGCAGGGACAGTAACCGGGGAGCTGTTTTTT	CASSQDAGTVTGELFF
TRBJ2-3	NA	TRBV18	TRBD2	TGTGCCAGCTCACCATTCCCGGGACTAGGCACAGATACGCAGTATTTT	CASSPFPGLGTDTQYF
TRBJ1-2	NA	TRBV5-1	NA	TGCGCCAGCAGCTCCACAAAGAACTATGGCTACACCTTC	CASSSTKNYGYTF
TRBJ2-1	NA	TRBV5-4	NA	TGTGCCAGCAGCTCAACAGGGTCCAATGAGCAGTTCTTC	CASSSTGSNEQFF
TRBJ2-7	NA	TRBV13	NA	TGTGCCAGCAGCTTATCGGGGTTTGGGTCCTACGAGCAGTACTTC	CASSLSGFGSYEQYF
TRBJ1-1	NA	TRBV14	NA	TGTGCCAGCAGCCTGGGCAGGGTCACTGAAGCTTTCTTT	CASSLGRVTEAFF
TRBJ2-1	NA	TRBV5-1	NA	TGCGCCAGCAGGGCTGCGATAACGCGACAGAGCAATGAGCAGTTCTTC	CASRAAITRQSNEQFF
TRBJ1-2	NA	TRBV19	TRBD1	TGTGCCAGTAGGACAGGGGATTATGGCTACACCTTC	CASRTGDYGYTF
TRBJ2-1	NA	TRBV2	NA	TGTGCCAGCATAAGTCCAGCGGGCCTCAATGAGCAGTTCTTC	CASISPAGLNEQFF
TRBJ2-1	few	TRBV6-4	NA	TGTGCCAGCAGTGAGAGGTCGGTTACTGAGCAGTTCTTC	CASSERSVTEQFF
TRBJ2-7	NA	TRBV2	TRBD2	TGTGCCAGCAGTTTCCTCGGGGGGAGCTCCTACGAGCAGTACTTC	CASSFLGGSSYEQYF
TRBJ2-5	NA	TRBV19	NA	TGTGCCAGTAGCGTAACAGGGTTCGGGACCCAGTACTTC	CASSVTGFGTQYF
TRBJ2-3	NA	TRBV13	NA	TGTGCCAGCAGCCGAGGGTTCCGCACAGATACGCAGTATTTT	CASSRGFRTDTQYF
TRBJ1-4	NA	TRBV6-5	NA	TGTGCCAGCAGTTACTCCTCAGGGGCGGAAAGAAAACTGGTTTTT	CASSYSSGAERKLVF
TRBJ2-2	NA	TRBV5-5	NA	TGTGCCAGCAGCTCCCTGCGAGGGGGTACCGGGGAGCTGTTTTTT	CASSSLRGGTGELFF
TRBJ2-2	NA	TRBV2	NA	TGTGCCAGCAATCCCCAGGACAAGCGCACCGGGGAGCTGTTTTTT	CASNPQDKRTGELFF
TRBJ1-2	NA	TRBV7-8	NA	TGTGCCAGCAGCTTAGCTGGGCAGGGCCCCTATGGCTACACCTTC	CASSLAGQGPYGYTF
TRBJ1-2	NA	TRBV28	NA	TGTGCCAGCTCTGACAGCGTAAATGGCTACACCTTC	CASSDSVNGYTF
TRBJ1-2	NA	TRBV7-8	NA	TGTGCCAGCAGCCACACCGGGGGGGCGGGAGGCTACACCTTC	CASSHTGGAGGYTF
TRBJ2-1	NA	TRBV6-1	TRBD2	TGTGCCAGCAGTGAAGGTAGCGGGGTCTATGAGCAGTTCTTC	CASSEGSGVYEQFF
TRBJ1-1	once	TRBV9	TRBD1	TGTGCCAGCAGCACGGACAGGGACACTGAAGCTTTCTTT	CASSTDRDTEAFF
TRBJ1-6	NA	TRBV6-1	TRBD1	TGTGCCAGCAGGGACGGGACAGTTTCACCCCTCCACTTT	CASRDGTVSPLHF
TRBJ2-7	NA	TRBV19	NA	TGTGCCAGTAGTACTAAGCGAGACGCCTACGAGCAGTACTTC	CASSTKRDAYEQYF
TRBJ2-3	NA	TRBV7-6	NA	TGTGCCAGCAGCTTGGGGGGAAGTTACACAGATACGCAGTATTTT	CASSLGGSYTDTQYF
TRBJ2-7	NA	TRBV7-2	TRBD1	TGTGCCAGCAGCTTCGACAGGGCCTCCTACGAGCAGTACTTC	CASSFDRASYEQYF
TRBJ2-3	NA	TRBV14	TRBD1	TGTGCCAGCAGCCAAGTCGGGGGACAGGGGCAATGGGCAGATACGCAGTATTTT	CASSQVGGQGQWADTQYF
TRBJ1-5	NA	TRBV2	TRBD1	TGTGCCAGCACCCTAGGACAGGGGAATCAGCCCCAGCATTTT	CASTLGQGNQPQHF